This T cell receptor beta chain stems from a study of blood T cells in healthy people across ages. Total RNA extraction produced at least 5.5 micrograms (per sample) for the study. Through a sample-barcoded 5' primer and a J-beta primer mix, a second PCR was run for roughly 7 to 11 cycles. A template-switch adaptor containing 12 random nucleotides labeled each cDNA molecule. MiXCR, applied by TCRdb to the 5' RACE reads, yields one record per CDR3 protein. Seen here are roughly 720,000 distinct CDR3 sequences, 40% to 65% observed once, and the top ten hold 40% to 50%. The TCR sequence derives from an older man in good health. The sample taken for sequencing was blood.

The CDR3 nucleotides are TGTGCCACCAGCAGCCAGACTAGCGGGAGGGCGCCGGGGCAGTACTTC. This sequence encodes CATSSQTSGRAPGQYF. V usage is TRBV15 and J usage is TRBJ2-5, with 14 bases fitting TRBD2. This CDR3 has 16 amino acids. CDR1 is LNHNV, CDR2 YYDKDF, per germline (reference sequence). Trimming at V came to 3 bases and at J to 11 bases, leaving 11 bases not matched to a gene.